This T cell receptor (beta chain) is drawn from a study of regulatory T cells in long-lasting Graves disease. V was trimmed by 5 bases and J by 1 base, leaving 18 bases between them. This CDR3 is 16 amino acids long. Germline V gene lookup returns CDR1 SGHAT and CDR2 FQNNGV. Combining iRepertoire HTBI primers with Arm-PCR of CDR3 regions, the authors built TCR beta libraries. TCRdb independently ran MiXCR on the multiplex PCR reads; one entry per CDR3 protein. The sample holds about 460,000 distinct CDR3 sequences; under 25% are singletons and the top ten take roughly 13%. Time point indicated: persistent/refractory GD, antithyroid drugs over 5 years with positive TRAb. Generation of the TCR library employed RNA extracted from PBMCs. This clonotype was picked up many times.

This clonotype was obtained from a female donor with Graves disease. The sample here was peripheral blood mononuclear cells (PBMCs), taken when the disease was refractory, from a patient treated with antithyroid drugs. V gene TRBV11-2 combines with J gene TRBJ2-7; maybe TRBD1 (7 bases). The CDR3 protein is CASSPPGQGGSYEQYF. The CDR3 coding sequence is TGTGCCAGCAGCCCCCCCGGGCAGGGGGGATCCTACGAGCAGTACTTC.